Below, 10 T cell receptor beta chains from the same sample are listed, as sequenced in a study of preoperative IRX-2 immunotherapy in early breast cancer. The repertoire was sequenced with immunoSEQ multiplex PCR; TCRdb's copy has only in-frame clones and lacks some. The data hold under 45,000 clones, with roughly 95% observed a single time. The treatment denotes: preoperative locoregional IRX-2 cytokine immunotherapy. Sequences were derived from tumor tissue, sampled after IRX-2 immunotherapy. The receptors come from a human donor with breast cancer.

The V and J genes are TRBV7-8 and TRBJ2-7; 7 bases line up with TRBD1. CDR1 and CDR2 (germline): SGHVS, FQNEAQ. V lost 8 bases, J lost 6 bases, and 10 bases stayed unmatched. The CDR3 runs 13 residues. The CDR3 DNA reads TGTGCCAGCTCGACAGGGTACGTAAGCGAGCAGTACTTC. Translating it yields CASSTGYVSEQYF.

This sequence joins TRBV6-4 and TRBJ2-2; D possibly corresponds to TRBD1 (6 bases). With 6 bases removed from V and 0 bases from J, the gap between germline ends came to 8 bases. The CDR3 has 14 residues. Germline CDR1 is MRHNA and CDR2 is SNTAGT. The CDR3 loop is CASRRQANTGELFF. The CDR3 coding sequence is TGTGCCAGCAGGCGACAGGCGAACACCGGGGAGCTGTTTTTT.

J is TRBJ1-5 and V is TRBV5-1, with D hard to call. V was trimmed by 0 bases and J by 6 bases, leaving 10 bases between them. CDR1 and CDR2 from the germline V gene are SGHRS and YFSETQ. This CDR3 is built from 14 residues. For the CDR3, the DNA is TGCGCCAGCAGCTTGGGCCAGGAAGGTCAGCCCCAGCATTTT. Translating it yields CASSLGQEGQPQHF. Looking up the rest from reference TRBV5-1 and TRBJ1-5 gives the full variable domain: KAGVTQTPRYLIKTRGQQVTLSCSPISGHRSVSWYQQTPGQGLQFLFEYFSETQRNKGNFPGRFSGRQFSNSRSEMNVSTLELGDSALYLCASSLGQEGQPQHFGDGTRLSIL.

CDR3 in amino acids: CASSLDMGPGEQFF. The DNA of the CDR3 is TGCGCCAGCAGCTTGGATATGGGACCCGGTGAGCAGTTCTTC. This chain joins TRBV5-1 and TRBJ2-1; the D gene could be TRBD1 or TRBD2 (5 bases each). Trimming cost V 0 bases and J 9 bases, with 13 bases left between them. The CDR3 runs to 14 residues. In germline, CDR1 is SGHRS, CDR2 YFSETQ. The full variable domain, its missing parts supplied by reference TRBV5-1 and TRBJ2-1, is KAGVTQTPRYLIKTRGQQVTLSCSPISGHRSVSWYQQTPGQGLQFLFEYFSETQRNKGNFPGRFSGRQFSNSRSEMNVSTLELGDSALYLCASSLDMGPGEQFFGPGTRLTVL.

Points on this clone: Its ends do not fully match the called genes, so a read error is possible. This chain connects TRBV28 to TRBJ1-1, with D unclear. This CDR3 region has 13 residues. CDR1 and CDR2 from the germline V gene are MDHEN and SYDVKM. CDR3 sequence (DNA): TGTGCCAGCAGTCCTATTCTCCCCCCAGCCCTTCTCTTT. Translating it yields CASSPILPPALLF.

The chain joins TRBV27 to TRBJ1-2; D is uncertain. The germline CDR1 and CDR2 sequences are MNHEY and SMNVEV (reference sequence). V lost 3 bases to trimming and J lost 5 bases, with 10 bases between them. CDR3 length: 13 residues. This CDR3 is CASSFSVRYGYTF. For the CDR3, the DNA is TGTGCCAGCAGTTTTTCTGTTCGATATGGCTACACCTTC.

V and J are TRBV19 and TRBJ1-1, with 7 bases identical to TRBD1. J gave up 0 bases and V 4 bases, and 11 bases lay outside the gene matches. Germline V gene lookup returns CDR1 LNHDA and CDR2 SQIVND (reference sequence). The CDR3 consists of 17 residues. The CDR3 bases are TGTGCCAGTAGTAGTTCGACAGGGATGCAACTGAACACTGAAGCTTTCTTT. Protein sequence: CASSSSTGMQLNTEAFF.

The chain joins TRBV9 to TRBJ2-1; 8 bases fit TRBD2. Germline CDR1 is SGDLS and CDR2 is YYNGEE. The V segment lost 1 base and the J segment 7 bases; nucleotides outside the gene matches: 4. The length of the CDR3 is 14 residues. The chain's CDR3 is CASSVWTSTNEQFF. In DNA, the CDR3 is TGTGCCAGCAGCGTATGGACTAGCACTAATGAGCAGTTCTTC.

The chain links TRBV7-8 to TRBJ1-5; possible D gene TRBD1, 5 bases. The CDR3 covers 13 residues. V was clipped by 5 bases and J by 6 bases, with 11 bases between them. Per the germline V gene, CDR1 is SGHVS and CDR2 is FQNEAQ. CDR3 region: CASSPGGGQPQHF. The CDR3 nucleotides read TGTGCCAGCAGCCCGGGGGGGGGTCAGCCCCAGCATTTT.

CDR3 nucleotides: TGTGCCATCAGGGGATGGGACACTGAAGCTTTCTTT. Protein sequence: CAIRGWDTEAFF. The chain is built from TRBV10-3 and TRBJ1-1; no clear D gene. V lost 6 bases and J 3 bases, leaving 8 bases between the germline ends. The CDR3 covers 12 residues. Germline CDR1 reads ENHRY; CDR2 reads SYGVKD.